The clone carrying this T cell receptor beta chain was seen only a few times. Its antigen is as yet unknown. Each cDNA molecule carried a unique molecular identifier. TCRdb processed the 5' RACE reads anew with MiXCR; each CDR3 protein has one entry. The sample contains some 45,000 distinct CDR3 sequences, roughly 7% of which appear only once. These data come from a study of early T cells in non-severe SARS-CoV-2 infection. Overall study context: Bulk RNA from unsorted whole blood was sequenced; chains were unpaired. Notes on the study in general: Anti-spike CD8 responses were favored in VDJdb matching, and private and CD4 specificities were missed.

CDR1 SGHVS and CDR2 FNYEAQ come from the germline V gene. The CDR3 spans 15 residues. With V trimmed by 8 bases and J by 3 bases, 10 bases remained unmatched. This chain connects TRBV7-6 to TRBJ2-3; TRBD2 agrees at 8 bases. The sequenced material came from whole blood. This sequence was found in an adult who was a healthcare worker with PCR-confirmed SARS-CoV-2 infection or an uninfected control (not recorded which). CDR3 in amino acids: CASGKGLGGTDTQYF. CDR3 nucleotide sequence: TGTGCCAGCGGGAAGGGACTAGGGGGGACAGATACGCAGTATTTT.